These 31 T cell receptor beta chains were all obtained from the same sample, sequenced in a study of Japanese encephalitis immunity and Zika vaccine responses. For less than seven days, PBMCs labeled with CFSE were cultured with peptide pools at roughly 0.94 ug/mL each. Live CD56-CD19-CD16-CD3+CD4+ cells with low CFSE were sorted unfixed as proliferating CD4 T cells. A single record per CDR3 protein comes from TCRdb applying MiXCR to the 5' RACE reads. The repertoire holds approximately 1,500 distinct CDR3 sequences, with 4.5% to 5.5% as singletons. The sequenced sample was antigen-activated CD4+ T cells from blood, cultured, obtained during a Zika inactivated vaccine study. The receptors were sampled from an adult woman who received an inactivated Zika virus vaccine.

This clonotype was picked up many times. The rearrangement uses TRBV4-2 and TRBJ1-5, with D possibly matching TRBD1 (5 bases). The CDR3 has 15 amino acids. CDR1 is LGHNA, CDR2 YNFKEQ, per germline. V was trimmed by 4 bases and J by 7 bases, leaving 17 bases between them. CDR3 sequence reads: CASSPTQQGGQPQHF. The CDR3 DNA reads TGTGCCAGCAGCCCAACCCAGCAGGGAGGACAGCCCCAGCATTTT.

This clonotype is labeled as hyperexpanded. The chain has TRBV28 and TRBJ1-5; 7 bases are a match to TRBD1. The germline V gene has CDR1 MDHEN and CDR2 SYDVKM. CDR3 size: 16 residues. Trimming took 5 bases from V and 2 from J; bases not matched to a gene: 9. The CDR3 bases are TGTGCCAGCAGTGGCAGGGGGGTTGTAGGCAATCAGCCCCAGCATTTT. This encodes CASSGRGVVGNQPQHF. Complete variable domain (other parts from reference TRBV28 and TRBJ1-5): DVKVTQSSRYLVKRTGEKVFLECVQDMDHENMFWYRQDPGLGLRLIYFSYDVKMKEKGDIPEGYSVSREKKERFSLILESASTNQTSMYLCASSGRGVVGNQPQHFGDGTRLSIL.

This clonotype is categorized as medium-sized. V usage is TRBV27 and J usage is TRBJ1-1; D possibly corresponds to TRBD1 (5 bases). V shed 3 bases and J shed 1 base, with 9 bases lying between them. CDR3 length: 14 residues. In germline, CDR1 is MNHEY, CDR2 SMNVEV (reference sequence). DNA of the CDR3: TGTGCCAGCAGTTTCAGGGTACAGAACACTGAAGCTTTCTTT. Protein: CASSFRVQNTEAFF.

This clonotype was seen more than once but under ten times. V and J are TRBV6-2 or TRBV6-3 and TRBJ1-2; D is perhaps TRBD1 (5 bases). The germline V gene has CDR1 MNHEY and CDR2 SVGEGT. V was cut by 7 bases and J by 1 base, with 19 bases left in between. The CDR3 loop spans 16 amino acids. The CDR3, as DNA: TGTGCCAGCACCCCCCGGGGCGCGGTCCTTAACTATGGCTACACCTTC. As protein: CASTPRGAVLNYGYTF.

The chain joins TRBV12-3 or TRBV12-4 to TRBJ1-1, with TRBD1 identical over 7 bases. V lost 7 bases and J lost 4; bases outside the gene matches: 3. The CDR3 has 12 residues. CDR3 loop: CASNQGVTEAFF. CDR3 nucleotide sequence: TGTGCCAGCAATCAGGGGGTCACTGAAGCTTTCTTT.

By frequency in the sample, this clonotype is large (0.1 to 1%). CDR3 sequence: CASSLSTGDGYGYTF. CDR3 sequence (DNA): TGCGCCAGCAGCCTCTCGACAGGGGATGGCTATGGCTACACCTTC. The V call is TRBV4-3, the J call TRBJ1-2; 8 nucleotides agree with TRBD1. CDR3 length equals 15 residues. Looked up from germline, CDR1 is LGHNA and CDR2 is YSLEER. Germline trimming cut 4 bases from V and 4 bases from J; bases unmatched to any gene: 8.

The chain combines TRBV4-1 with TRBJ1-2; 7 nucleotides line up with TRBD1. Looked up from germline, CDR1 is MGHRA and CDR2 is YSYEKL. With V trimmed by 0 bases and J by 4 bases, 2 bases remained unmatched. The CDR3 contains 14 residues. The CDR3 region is CASSQERDSYGYTF. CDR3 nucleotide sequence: TGCGCCAGCAGCCAAGAGAGGGACAGCTATGGCTACACCTTC.

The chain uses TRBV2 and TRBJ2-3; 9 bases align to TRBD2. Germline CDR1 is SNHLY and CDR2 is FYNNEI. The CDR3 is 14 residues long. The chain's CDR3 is CSTGLAGSTDTQYF. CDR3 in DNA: TGTTCTACGGGGCTAGCGGGGAGCACAGATACGCAGTATTTT. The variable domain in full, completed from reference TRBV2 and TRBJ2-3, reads EPEVTQTPSHQVTQMGQEVILRCVPISNHLYFYWYRQILGQKVEFLVSFYNNEISEKSEIFDDQFSVERPDGSNFTLKIRSTKLEDSAMYFCSTGLAGSTDTQYFGPGTRLTVL.

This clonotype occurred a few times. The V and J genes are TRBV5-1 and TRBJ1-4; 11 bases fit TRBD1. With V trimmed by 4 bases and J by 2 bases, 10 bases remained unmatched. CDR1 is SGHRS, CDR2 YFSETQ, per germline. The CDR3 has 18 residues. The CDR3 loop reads CASSLGGQGAHTNEKLFF. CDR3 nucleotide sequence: TGCGCCAGCAGCCTGGGAGGACAGGGGGCGCATACTAATGAAAAACTGTTTTTT.

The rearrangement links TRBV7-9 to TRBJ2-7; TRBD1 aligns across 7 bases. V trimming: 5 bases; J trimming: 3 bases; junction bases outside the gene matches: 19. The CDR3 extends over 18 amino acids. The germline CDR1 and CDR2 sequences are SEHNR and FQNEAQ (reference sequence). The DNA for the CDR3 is TGTGCCAGCAGCGCGACCCGCTTCAACAGGGGAATGAGCTACGAGCAGTACTTC. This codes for CASSATRFNRGMSYEQYF.

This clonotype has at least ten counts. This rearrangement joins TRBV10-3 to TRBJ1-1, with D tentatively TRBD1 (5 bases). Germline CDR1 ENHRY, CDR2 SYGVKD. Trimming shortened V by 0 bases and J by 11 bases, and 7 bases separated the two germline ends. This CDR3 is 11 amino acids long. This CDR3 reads CAISESTAAFF. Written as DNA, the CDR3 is TGTGCCATCAGTGAGTCGACAGCTGCTTTCTTT.

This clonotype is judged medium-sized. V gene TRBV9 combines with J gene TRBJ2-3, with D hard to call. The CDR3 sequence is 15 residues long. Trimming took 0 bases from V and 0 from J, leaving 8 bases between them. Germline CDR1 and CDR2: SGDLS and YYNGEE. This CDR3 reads CASSVVSSSTDTQYF. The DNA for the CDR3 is TGTGCCAGCAGCGTAGTCTCGTCTAGCACAGATACGCAGTATTTT.

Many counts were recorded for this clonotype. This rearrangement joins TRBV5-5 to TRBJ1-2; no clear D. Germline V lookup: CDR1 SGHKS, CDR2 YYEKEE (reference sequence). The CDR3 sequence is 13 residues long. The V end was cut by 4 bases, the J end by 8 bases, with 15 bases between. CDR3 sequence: CASSPARREGYTF. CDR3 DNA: TGTGCCAGCAGCCCGGCCCGACGGGAGGGCTACACCTTC. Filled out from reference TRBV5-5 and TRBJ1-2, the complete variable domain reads DAGVTQSPTHLIKTRGQQVTLRCSPISGHKSVSWYQQVLGQGPQFIFQYYEKEERGRGNFPDRFSARQFPNYSSELNVNALLLGDSALYLCASSPARREGYTFGSGTRLTVV.

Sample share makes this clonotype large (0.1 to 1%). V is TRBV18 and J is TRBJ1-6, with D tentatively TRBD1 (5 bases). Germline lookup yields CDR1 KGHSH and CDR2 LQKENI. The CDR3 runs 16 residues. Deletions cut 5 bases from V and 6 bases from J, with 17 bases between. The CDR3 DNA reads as TGTGCCAGCTCAACCTTGGGGGGAGCTCCTAATTCACCCCTCCACTTT. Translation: CASSTLGGAPNSPLHF.

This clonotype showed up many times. CDR3 bases: TGTGCCTCCGCCCCGGGGAATGGCTATGGCTACACCTTC. It specifies CASAPGNGYGYTF. The gene calls are TRBV28 and TRBJ1-2; D is undetermined. V was clipped by 11 bases and J by 4 bases, with 17 bases between them. The CDR3 contains 13 residues. CDR1 and CDR2 from the germline V gene are MDHEN and SYDVKM.

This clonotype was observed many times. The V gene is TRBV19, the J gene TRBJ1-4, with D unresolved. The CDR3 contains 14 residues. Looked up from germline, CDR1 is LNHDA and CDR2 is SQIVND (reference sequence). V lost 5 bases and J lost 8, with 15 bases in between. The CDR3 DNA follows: TGTGCCAGTAGTGAGGCTAGTCTGGACGAAAAACTGTTTTTT. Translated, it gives CASSEASLDEKLFF.

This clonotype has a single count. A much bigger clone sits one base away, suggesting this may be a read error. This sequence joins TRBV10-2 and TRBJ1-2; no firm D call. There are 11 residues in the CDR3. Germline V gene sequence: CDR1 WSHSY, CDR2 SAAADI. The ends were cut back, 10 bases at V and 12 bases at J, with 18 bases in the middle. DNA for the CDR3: TGCGCCAAACCCCGAGGAAAGGGCCACACCTTC. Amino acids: CAKPRGKGHTF.

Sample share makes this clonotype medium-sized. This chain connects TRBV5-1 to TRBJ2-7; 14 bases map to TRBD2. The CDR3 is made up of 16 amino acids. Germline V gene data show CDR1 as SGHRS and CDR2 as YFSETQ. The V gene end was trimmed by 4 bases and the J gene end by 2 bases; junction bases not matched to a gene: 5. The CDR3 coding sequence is TGCGCCAGCAGCGCGGGACTAGCGGGGGAAACCTACGAGCAGTACTTC. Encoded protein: CASSAGLAGETYEQYF.

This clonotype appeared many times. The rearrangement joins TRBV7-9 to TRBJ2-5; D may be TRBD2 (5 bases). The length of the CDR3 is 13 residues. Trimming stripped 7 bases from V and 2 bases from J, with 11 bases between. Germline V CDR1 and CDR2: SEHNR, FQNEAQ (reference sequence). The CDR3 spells CASNRRPQETQYF. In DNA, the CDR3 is TGTGCCAGCAACCGGAGGCCGCAAGAGACCCAGTACTTC.

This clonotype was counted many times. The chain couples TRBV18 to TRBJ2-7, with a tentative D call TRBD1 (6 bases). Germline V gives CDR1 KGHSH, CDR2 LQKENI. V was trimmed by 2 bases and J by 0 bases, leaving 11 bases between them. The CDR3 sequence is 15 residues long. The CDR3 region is CASSPSRGFSYEQYF. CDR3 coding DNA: TGTGCCAGCTCACCAAGCAGGGGCTTCTCCTACGAGCAGTACTTC.

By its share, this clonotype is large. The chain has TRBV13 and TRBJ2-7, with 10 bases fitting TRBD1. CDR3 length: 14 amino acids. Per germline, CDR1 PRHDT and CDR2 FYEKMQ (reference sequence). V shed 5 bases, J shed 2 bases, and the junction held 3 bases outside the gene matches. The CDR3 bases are TGTGCCAGCAGCCCCGACAGGGGGCCCTACGAGCAGTACTTC. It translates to CASSPDRGPYEQYF.

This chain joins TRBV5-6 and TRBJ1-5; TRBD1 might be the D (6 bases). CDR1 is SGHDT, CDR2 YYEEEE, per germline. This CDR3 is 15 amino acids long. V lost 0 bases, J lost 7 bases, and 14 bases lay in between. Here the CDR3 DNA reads TGTGCCAGCAGCTTGGTTGGAGGGGGGGACCAGCCCCAGCATTTT. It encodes CASSLVGGGDQPQHF. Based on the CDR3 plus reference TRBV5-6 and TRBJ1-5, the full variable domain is DAGVTQSPTHLIKTRGQQVTLRCSPKSGHDTVSWYQQALGQGPQFIFQYYEEEERQRGNFPDRFSGHQFPNYSSELNVNALLLGDSALYLCASSLVGGGDQPQHFGDGTRLSIL.

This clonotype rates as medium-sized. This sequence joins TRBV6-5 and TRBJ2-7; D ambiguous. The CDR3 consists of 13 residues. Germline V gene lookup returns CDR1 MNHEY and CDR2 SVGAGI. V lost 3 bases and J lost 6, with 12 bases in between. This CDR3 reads CASSYPFSTEQYF. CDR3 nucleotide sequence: TGTGCCAGCAGTTATCCGTTTAGCACCGAGCAGTACTTC.

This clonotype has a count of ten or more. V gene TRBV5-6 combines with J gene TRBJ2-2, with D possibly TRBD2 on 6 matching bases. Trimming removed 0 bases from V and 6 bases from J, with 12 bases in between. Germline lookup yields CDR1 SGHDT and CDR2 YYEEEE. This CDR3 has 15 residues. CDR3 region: CASSLVREASGELFF. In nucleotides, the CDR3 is TGTGCCAGCAGCTTGGTGAGGGAGGCATCCGGGGAGCTGTTTTTT.

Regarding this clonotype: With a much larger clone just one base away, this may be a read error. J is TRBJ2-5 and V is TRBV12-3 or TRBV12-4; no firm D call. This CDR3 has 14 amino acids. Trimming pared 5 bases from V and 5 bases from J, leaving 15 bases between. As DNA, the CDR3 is TGTGCCAGCAGTGGAGACATGGTCGGGGAGACCCAGTACTTC. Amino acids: CASSGDMVGETQYF.

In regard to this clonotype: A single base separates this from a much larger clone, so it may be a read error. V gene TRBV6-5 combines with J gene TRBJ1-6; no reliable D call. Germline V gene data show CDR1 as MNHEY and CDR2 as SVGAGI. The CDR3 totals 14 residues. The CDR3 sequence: CASSYEGNWEPLNF. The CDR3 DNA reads TGTGCCAGCAGTTACGAGGGTAATTGGGAACCCCTCAACTTT.

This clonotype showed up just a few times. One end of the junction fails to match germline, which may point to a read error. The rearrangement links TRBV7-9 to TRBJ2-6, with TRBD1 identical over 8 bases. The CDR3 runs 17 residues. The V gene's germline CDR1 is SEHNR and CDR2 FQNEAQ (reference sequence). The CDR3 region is CVSSEDRVLLGANVLTF. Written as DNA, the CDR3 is TGTGTCAGCAGCGAGGACAGGGTATTGCTCGGGGCCAACGTCCTGACTTTC.

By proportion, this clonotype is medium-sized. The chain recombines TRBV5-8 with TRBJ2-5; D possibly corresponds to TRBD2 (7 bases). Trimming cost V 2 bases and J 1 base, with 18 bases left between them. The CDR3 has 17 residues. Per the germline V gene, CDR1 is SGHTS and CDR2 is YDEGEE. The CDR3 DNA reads TGTGCCAGCAGCTTCGGGGGGCAGGGACTTTTCCAAGAGACCCAGTACTTC. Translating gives CASSFGGQGLFQETQYF.

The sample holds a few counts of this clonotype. In DNA, the CDR3 is TGTGCCAGCAGTGTCGGACGGGGTAGGCAGCCCCAGCATTTT. It translates to CASSVGRGRQPQHF. The rearrangement uses TRBV25-1 and TRBJ1-5; D uncertain. Germline V CDR1 and CDR2: MGHDK, SYGVNS. This CDR3 comprises 14 residues. Trimming cost V 4 bases and J 7 bases, with 14 bases left between them.

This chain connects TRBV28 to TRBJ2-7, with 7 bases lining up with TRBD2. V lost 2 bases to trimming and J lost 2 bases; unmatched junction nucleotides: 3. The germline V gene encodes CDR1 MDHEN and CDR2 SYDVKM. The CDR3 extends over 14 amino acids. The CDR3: CASSLGGVPYEQYF. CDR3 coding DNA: TGTGCCAGCAGTTTAGGGGGGGTTCCCTACGAGCAGTACTTC.

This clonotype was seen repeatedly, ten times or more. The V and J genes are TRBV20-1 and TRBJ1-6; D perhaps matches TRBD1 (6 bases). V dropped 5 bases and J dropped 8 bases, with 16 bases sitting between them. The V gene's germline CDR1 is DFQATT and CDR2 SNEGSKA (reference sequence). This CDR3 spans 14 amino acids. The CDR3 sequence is CSAGQGKADSPLHF. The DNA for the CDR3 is TGCAGTGCTGGCCAGGGGAAAGCGGATTCACCCCTCCACTTT.